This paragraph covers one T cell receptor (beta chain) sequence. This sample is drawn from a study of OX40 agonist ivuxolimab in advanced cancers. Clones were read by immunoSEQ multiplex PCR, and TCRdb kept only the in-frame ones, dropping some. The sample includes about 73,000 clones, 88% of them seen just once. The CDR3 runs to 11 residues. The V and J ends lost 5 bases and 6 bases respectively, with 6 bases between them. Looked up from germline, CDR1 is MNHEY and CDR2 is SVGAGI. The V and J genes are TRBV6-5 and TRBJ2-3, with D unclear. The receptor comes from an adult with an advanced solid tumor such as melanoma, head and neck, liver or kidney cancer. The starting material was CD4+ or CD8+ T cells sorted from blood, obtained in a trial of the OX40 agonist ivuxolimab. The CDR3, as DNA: TGTGCCAGCAGTACCCGCGATACGCAGTATTTT. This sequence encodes CASSTRDTQYF.